The source of this T cell receptor beta chain is a study of blood T cell repertoires in COVID-19. Looking at the study overall: Some COVID-19 samples were acute and others convalescent; all came from the United States, Italy and Spain. PBMCs, B-cell-depleted T cells, or T cells were the source of the cDNA or gDNA that made up the material.

Per the authors' pipeline: From reference gene primer amplification, estimates of nucleated cell counts were derived. This table comes from immunoSEQ multiplex PCR, and its TCRdb copy is limited to in-frame clones, with some not included. From that table come the V and J calls and clone size; the DNA was used to work out D and trimming. The sample carries about 90,000 clones, around four fifths recorded once. This clone has just one count. The CDR3 sequence is 17 residues long. Unmatched junction bases numbered 18, after V lost 11 bases and J lost 4 bases. CDR1 and CDR2 from the germline V gene are SGHDN and FVKESK.

The receptor was isolated from a man in his fifties or sixties with acute or convalescent COVID-19. The specimen was peripheral blood. The chain carries TRBV14 and TRBJ1-3, with 9 bases identical to TRBD1. CDR3: CAQYRGRIVSAGNTIYF. CDR3 coding DNA: TGTGCCCAATACAGGGGGCGAATTGTCTCTGCGGGAAACACCATATATTTT.